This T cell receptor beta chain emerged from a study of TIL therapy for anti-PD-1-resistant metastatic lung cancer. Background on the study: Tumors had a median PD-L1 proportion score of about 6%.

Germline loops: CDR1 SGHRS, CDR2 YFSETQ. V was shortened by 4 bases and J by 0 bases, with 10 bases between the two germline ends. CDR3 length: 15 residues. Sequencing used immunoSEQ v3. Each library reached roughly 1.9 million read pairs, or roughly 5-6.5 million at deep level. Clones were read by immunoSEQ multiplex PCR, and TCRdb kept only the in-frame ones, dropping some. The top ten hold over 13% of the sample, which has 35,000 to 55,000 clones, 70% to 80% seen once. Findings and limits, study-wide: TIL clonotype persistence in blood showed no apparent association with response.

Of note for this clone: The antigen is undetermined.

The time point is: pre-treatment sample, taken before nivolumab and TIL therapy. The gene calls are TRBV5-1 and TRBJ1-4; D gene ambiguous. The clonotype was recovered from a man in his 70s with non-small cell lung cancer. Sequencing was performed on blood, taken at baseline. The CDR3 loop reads CASSIGRSTNEKLFF. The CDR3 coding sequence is TGCGCCAGCAGCATCGGACGGTCAACTAATGAAAAACTGTTTTTT. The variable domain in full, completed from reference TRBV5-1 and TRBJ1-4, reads KAGVTQTPRYLIKTRGQQVTLSCSPISGHRSVSWYQQTPGQGLQFLFEYFSETQRNKGNFPGRFSGRQFSNSRSEMNVSTLELGDSALYLCASSIGRSTNEKLFFGSGTQLSVL.